This T cell receptor (beta chain) was captured in a study of molecular identifiers for immune sequencing clone quantification. Germline V CDR1 and CDR2: SEHNR, FQNEAQ (reference sequence). V was cut by 2 bases and J by 10 bases, with 15 bases left in between. CDR3 length: 14 amino acids. Each CDR3 protein is one row after TCRdb ran MiXCR on the PCR reads. The table lists approximately 590,000 distinct CDR3 sequences, roughly 27% of them singletons. As to this clonotype: The conserved phenylalanine or tryptophan normally closing the CDR3 is absent here, so this likely arose from a read error.

The sequencing input was naive CD8+ T cells from blood, with Jurkat cell RNA spiked in. Subset denoted: FACS-sorted CD8+CD4-CCR7+CD45RA+ naive T cells. This receptor was taken from a human donor in good health. Some libraries in this study had Jurkat cell RNA spiked in. This rearrangement joins TRBV7-9 to TRBJ2-1; D could derive from TRBD1 or TRBD2 (6 bases each). In DNA, the CDR3 is TGTGCCAGCAGCTTATATGCAGGGGAGGTCGAGCAGTTCCTC. Translation: CASSLYAGEVEQFL.